The 11 T cell receptor beta chains reported below all come from one sample, sequenced in a study of shared clonotypes between healthy human individuals (TCRdb year 2020). Library preparation employed the immunoSEQ multiplex PCR assay. TCRdb limited this immuneACCESS table to in-frame rearrangements with V and J called. A share of clones is missing; checked studies link under half to unresolved V genes, and the rest is unexplained. For this sample there are about 2.3 million clones; approximately 95% appear just once. The top ten clones comprise under 0.45% of the sample. Sequencing used naive CD4+ T cells from PBMCs. The sample's cell subset or site label is to be understood as: CD45RA+ positively selected. The receptor source for this set is a man between 18 and 35 years old in good health. Some clones in this sample may be carry-over from other donors' samples.

The chain combines TRBV19 with TRBJ1-4; the match to TRBD1 covers 7 bases. The CDR3 is 14 residues long. CDR1 is LNHDA, CDR2 SQIVND, per germline (reference sequence). The J segment lost 2 bases and the V segment lost 8 bases, leaving 5 bases of the junction unmatched. The CDR3 protein is CASLKTGTNEKLFF. CDR3 DNA: TGTGCCAGTCTTAAGACAGGGACTAATGAAAAACTGTTTTTT. Combining the CDR3 with reference TRBV19 and TRBJ1-4 gives the whole variable domain DGGITQSPKYLFRKEGQNVTLSCEQNLNHDAMYWYRQDPGQGLRLIYYSQIVNDFQKGDIAEGYSVSREKKESFPLTVTSAQKNPTAFYLCASLKTGTNEKLFFGSGTQLSVL.

Turning to this clone: This specimen includes other DNA sequences encoding the same CDR3. V is TRBV7-3 and J is TRBJ2-3; no clear D. V was trimmed by 3 bases and J by 3 bases, leaving 4 bases between them. The CDR3 consists of 12 residues. Germline V gives CDR1 SGHTA, CDR2 FQGTGA. In DNA, the CDR3 is TGTGCCAGCAGCTTCGGAACAGATACGCAGTATTTT. Translated: CASSFGTDTQYF.

This clone showed up just once. V usage is TRBV7-3 and J usage is TRBJ2-6; D gene uncertain. The CDR3 runs 18 residues. The germline V gene has CDR1 SGHTA and CDR2 FQGTGA. V lost 1 base to trimming and J lost 0 bases, with 13 bases between them. The CDR3 loop reads CASSLNGYPSSGANVLTF. DNA of the CDR3: TGTGCCAGCAGCTTAAATGGGTACCCAAGCTCTGGGGCCAACGTCCTGACTTTC.

The genes are TRBV7-9 and TRBJ2-7, with 9 bases that match TRBD1. V shed 5 bases and J 3 bases; nucleotides not matched to a gene: 8. The V gene's germline CDR1 is SEHNR and CDR2 FQNEAQ (reference sequence). The CDR3 has 15 amino acids. Here the CDR3 DNA reads TGTGCCAGCAGCAGCACAGGGGGCCCCATCTACGAGCAGTACTTC. The encoded protein is CASSSTGGPIYEQYF.

This chain uses TRBV20-1 with TRBJ1-6; no clear D gene. CDR1 is DFQATT and CDR2 is SNEGSKA in the germline V gene (reference sequence). V was cut by 2 bases and J by 14 bases, with 7 bases left in between. The CDR3 runs to 10 residues. CDR3 sequence (DNA): TGCAGTGCTAGAACTGGCACCCTCCACTTT. It translates to CSARTGTLHF.

V gene TRBV5-1 combines with J gene TRBJ2-1; 10 bases align to TRBD2. V lost 0 bases, J lost 9 bases, and 6 bases stayed unmatched. This CDR3 comprises 15 residues. Germline lookup yields CDR1 SGHRS and CDR2 YFSETQ. CDR3 DNA: TGCGCCAGCAGCTTGGTGTCTAGCGGGAGTGGTGAGCAGTTCTTC. Amino acid sequence: CASSLVSSGSGEQFF.

This chain links TRBV5-1 with TRBJ1-1; D might be TRBD1 (5 bases). CDR1 is SGHRS and CDR2 is YFSETQ in the germline V gene. CDR3 size: 16 residues. The V gene lost 3 bases and the J gene lost 6 bases, with 21 bases spanning the gap. Written as DNA, the CDR3 is TGCGCCAGCAGCTACGTACCCCGGGGGACGGCAGCTGAAGCTTTCTTT. Encoded protein: CASSYVPRGTAAEAFF.

V is TRBV19 and J is TRBJ2-1, with 9 bases aligning to TRBD2. Germline V CDR1 and CDR2: LNHDA, SQIVND (reference sequence). This CDR3 has 16 residues. Trimming at V came to 8 bases and at J to 8 bases, leaving 16 bases not matched to a gene. This CDR3 reads CASERRWAGGPHEQFF. In DNA form, the CDR3 reads TGTGCCAGTGAAAGGAGGTGGGCGGGAGGGCCCCATGAGCAGTTCTTC.

V is TRBV30 and J is TRBJ2-2; 10 bases are shared with TRBD2. This CDR3 is built from 17 residues. Germline CDR1 reads GTSNPN; CDR2 reads SVGIG (reference sequence). J gave up 1 base and V 2 bases, and 7 bases lay outside the gene matches. The DNA for the CDR3 is TGTGCCTGGAGTCGATCCCGGACTAGCGGGAACACCGGGGAGCTGTTTTTT. Residues: CAWSRSRTSGNTGELFF.

CDR3 residues: CASSGSPDPGQPQHF. CDR3 bases: TGTGCCAGCAGCGGAAGCCCGGATCCAGGGCAGCCCCAGCATTTT. The chain couples TRBV5-4 to TRBJ1-5; D is perhaps TRBD1 (5 bases). The germline V gene has CDR1 SGHNT and CDR2 YYREEE (reference sequence). The ends were cut back, 4 bases at V and 7 bases at J, with 18 bases in the middle. The CDR3 contains 15 residues.

The V call is TRBV5-6, the J call TRBJ2-5; possibly TRBD1 for D (7 bases). Looked up from germline, CDR1 is SGHDT and CDR2 is YYEEEE. This CDR3 comprises 14 residues. V gave up 2 bases and J gave up 7 bases, with 15 bases separating them. This CDR3 is CASSFGNRGGTQYF. In DNA form, the CDR3 reads TGTGCCAGCAGCTTTGGGAACAGGGGAGGGACCCAGTACTTC.